Only a few counts were recorded for the clone carrying this T cell receptor beta chain. Its target is not known. The CDR3 is 15 amino acids. Trimming cost V 0 bases and J 0 bases, with 9 bases left between them. CDR1 is MNHEY, CDR2 SVGAGI, per germline. This record belongs to a study of response to subunit inactivated influenza vaccine. Findings and caveats of the study: The authors offered the suggestion that each seasonal influenza vaccination recruits few new T cells.

TCRdb reprocessed the RT-PCR reads via MiXCR and lists one record per CDR3 protein. The table lists about 650,000 distinct CDR3 sequences, around 13% of them singletons. The specimen was PBMCs from blood, collected roughly 2 weeks before vaccination. The chain combines TRBV6-5 with TRBJ2-7, with D uncertain. The clonotype was recovered from a man between 50 and 59 years old who received an inactivated influenza vaccine. The CDR3 DNA reads TGTGCCAGCAGTTACTCTTCGGCAAGCTCCTACGAGCAGTACTTC. Translation gives CASSYSSASSYEQYF.